This T cell receptor (beta chain) was captured by sequencing in a study of shared T cell receptors in the human thymus. Profiled with immunoSEQ multiplex PCR; TCRdb holds only in-frame clones, not every one. The data show approximately 760,000 clones, approximately 85% seen once. With V trimmed by 9 bases and J by 5 bases, 12 bases remained unmatched. Looked up from germline, CDR1 is ENHRY and CDR2 is SYGVKD. This CDR3 is built from 14 residues. This same sample was also part of a study on human thymus T cells. As that report states: Apparent bias marked the V and J gene usage of thymic and blood repertoires.

The chain couples TRBV10-3 to TRBJ1-2; 7 nucleotides agree with TRBD1. The sequence came from a girl under three years old with a congenital heart defect. The sample taken for sequencing was thymocytes. The CDR3 loop is CAITPQGSMYGYTF. The CDR3 DNA reads as TGTGCCATTACGCCACAGGGGTCTATGTATGGCTACACCTTC.